This TCR beta chain was observed in a study of T cells in Graves' hyperthyroidism and ophthalmopathy. Study-wide context: Any treatment followed the collection of peripheral blood at initial diagnosis.

On the basis of clinical symptoms, serum thyroxine and TRAb, thyroid ultrasound and orbital computed tomography, diagnoses were made. Between the trimmed V and J ends, which lost 4 bases and 4 bases, there was a span of 18 bases. CDR3 size: 16 residues. The germline gives CDR1 SGHRS, CDR2 YFSETQ. Amplified TCR beta CDR3 regions derived from RNA transcripts. The TCR CDR3 was amplified in a first-round RT-PCR using the HTBI primer set. A single record per CDR3 protein comes from TCRdb applying MiXCR to the multiplex PCR reads. The table records hundreds of thousands of distinct CDR3 sequences, around 20% of them present only once. This clonotype was recorded a few times.

This chain uses TRBV5-1 with TRBJ2-1; maybe TRBD1 (6 bases). The receptor's source is a woman between 45 and 60 years old with Graves' hyperthyroidism that later progressed to Graves' ophthalmopathy. The sample was blood. The CDR3 region is CASSTGQKVGYNEQFF. DNA of the CDR3: TGCGCCAGCAGCACCGGACAGAAAGTCGGATACAATGAGCAGTTCTTC. Together with reference TRBV5-1 and TRBJ2-1, the CDR3 gives the full variable domain: KAGVTQTPRYLIKTRGQQVTLSCSPISGHRSVSWYQQTPGQGLQFLFEYFSETQRNKGNFPGRFSGRQFSNSRSEMNVSTLELGDSALYLCASSTGQKVGYNEQFFGPGTRLTVL.